This is a list of T cell receptor beta chains from one sample in a study of blood T cell repertoires in COVID-19. Produced via immunoSEQ multiplex PCR; TCRdb's table is partial and in-frame only. The sample records fewer than 300,000 clones, more than 85% being singletons. Sequencing used peripheral blood. The receptors were gathered from a man younger than 40 with acute or convalescent COVID-19. The CDR3 runs from the conserved cysteine through the conserved F or W. Each record gives: J gene, V gene, clone size, D gene, CDR3 DNA, CDR3 protein. D genes are given only for firm matches. The listing skips clone size in some rows; elsewhere it reads once, few, many or a size class.

>TRBJ1-1|TRBV11-2|few|TRBD1
TGTGCCAGCAGCCCACAGGGGATGAACACTGAAGCTTTCTTT
CASSPQGMNTEAFF
>TRBJ1-1|TRBV10-3|once|-
TGTGCCATCAGTGGGGGAGTGAACACTGAAGCTTTCTTT
CAISGGVNTEAFF
>TRBJ2-7|TRBV6-1|-|-
TGTGCCAGCAGTGAAACGGGGGAGCAGTACTTC
CASSETGEQYF
>TRBJ1-6|TRBV11-3|-|TRBD1
TGTGCCAGCAGCTTCAGGGGGGACGATTCACCCCTCCACTTT
CASSFRGDDSPLHF
>TRBJ2-2|TRBV9|-|TRBD2
TGTGCCAGCAGCGCAGCGGGAGTTAACACCGGGGAGCTGTTTTTT
CASSAAGVNTGELFF
>TRBJ1-1|TRBV27|few|TRBD1
TGTGCCAGCAGTTTTACAGGGGACACTGAAGCTTTCTTT
CASSFTGDTEAFF
>TRBJ2-7|TRBV5-1|-|TRBD1
TGCGCCAGCAGCGGTACCGGGACAGTAGAGGACGAGCAGTACTTC
CASSGTGTVEDEQYF
>TRBJ1-1|TRBV29-1|-|TRBD1
TGCAGCGTTGGCCGGGACAGGGGGTGGGACACTGAAGCTTTCTTT
CSVGRDRGWDTEAFF
>TRBJ1-1|TRBV9|-|-
TGTGCCAGCAGCCCCTCGGGAGGAGTGAACACTGAAGCTTTCTTT
CASSPSGGVNTEAFF
>TRBJ1-2|TRBV5-4|-|-
TGTGCCAGCAGCTTGGGGGAGGCAGGCTATGGCTACACCTTC
CASSLGEAGYGYTF
>TRBJ2-3|TRBV19|-|TRBD2
TGTGCCAGTAGTATCGGGACTAGCGGAAGCACAGATACGCAGTATTTT
CASSIGTSGSTDTQYF
>TRBJ1-4|TRBV6-1|-|TRBD1
TGTGCCAGCAGTGAAGCAGGACAGCAGGGGGTCGCGGAAAAACTGTTTTTT
CASSEAGQQGVAEKLFF
>TRBJ2-7|TRBV2|-|-
TGTGCCAGCAACCGGGTCCCTCTCTACGAGCAGTACTTC
CASNRVPLYEQYF
>TRBJ1-5|TRBV10-3|once|-
TGTGCCATCAGTGACCCCATCCATAGCAATCAGCCCCAGCATTTT
CAISDPIHSNQPQHF
>TRBJ1-1|TRBV18|-|-
TGTGCCAGCTCAAAGGACAGAGTGAACACTGAAGCTTTCTTT
CASSKDRVNTEAFF
>TRBJ1-4|TRBV9|once|TRBD1
TGTGCCAGCAGCGGACAGGGAACTAATGAAAAACTGTTTTTT
CASSGQGTNEKLFF
>TRBJ2-6|TRBV30|-|TRBD1
TGTGCCTGGGGGACAGGCTCCAACGTCCTGACTTTC
CAWGTGSNVLTF
>TRBJ2-5|TRBV29-1|-|-
TGCAGCGTTGAAGGGACACACCAAGAGACCCAGTACTTC
CSVEGTHQETQYF
>TRBJ2-3|TRBV5-1|-|TRBD1
TGCGCCAGCAGGAGACAGGGGGCGGGAGATACGCAGTATTTT
CASRRQGAGDTQYF
>TRBJ1-6|TRBV10-3|once|-
TGTGCCATCAGGGAACCGACAGGAAGCTCACCCCTCCACTTT
CAIREPTGSSPLHF
>TRBJ2-7|TRBV5-6|-|TRBD1
TGTGCCAGCAGCTTGGCTCCCGGGACAGGGATCTACGAGCAGTACTTC
CASSLAPGTGIYEQYF
>TRBJ1-1|TRBV5-5|-|-
TGTGCCAGCAGCCCGTATCGACAGGTCCGGGGAAACACTGAAGCTTTCTTT
CASSPYRQVRGNTEAFF
>TRBJ2-6|TRBV3-1/TRBV3-2|-|-
TGTGCCAGCAGCCAAGATCTCGGGTACCTTCGAAGCTCTGGGGCCAACGTCCTGACTTTC
CASSQDLGYLRSSGANVLTF
>TRBJ2-1|TRBV19|-|TRBD2
TGTGCCAGTAGTATCCCGGGGGGGTACAATGAGCAGTTCTTC
CASSIPGGYNEQFF
>TRBJ1-5|TRBV6-5|-|-
TGTGCCAGCAGCCGGGGGGCTACCAGCAATCAGCCCCAGCATTTT
CASSRGATSNQPQHF
>TRBJ2-5|TRBV3-1/TRBV3-2|-|-
TGTGCCAGCAGCCGCAACTCGCAGGGTAGAGAGACCCAGTACTTC
CASSRNSQGRETQYF
>TRBJ1-4|TRBV30|-|TRBD1
TGTGCCTGGAGTGACCCAGGGGGCGCGAGGGGAAAACTGTTTTTT
CAWSDPGGARGKLFF
>TRBJ1-2|TRBV27|-|TRBD1
TGTGCCAGCAGTTCGACAGGGGCAGGGTACTATGGCTACACCTTC
CASSSTGAGYYGYTF
>TRBJ2-1|TRBV13|-|-
TGTGCCAGCAGCCTAGGGAACCTAAAGAGCTCCTACAATGAGCAGTTCTTC
CASSLGNLKSSYNEQFF
>TRBJ2-5|TRBV7-9|-|TRBD2
TGTGCCAGCAGCTTTACTAGCGGGGGCCAAGAGTGGACCCAGTACTTC
CASSFTSGGQEWTQYF
>TRBJ1-1|TRBV7-8|-|-
TGTGCCAGCAGCCCTAATCCGAACACTGAAGCTTTCTTT
CASSPNPNTEAFF
>TRBJ1-4|TRBV14|-|-
TGTGCCAGCAGAAAACAGGGTGGTGGAGAAAAACTGTTTTTT
CASRKQGGGEKLFF
>TRBJ2-2|TRBV5-6|-|TRBD2
TGTGCCAGCAGCCAACTGGGAGGGCGCAGCGGGGAGCTGTTTTTT
CASSQLGGRSGELFF
>TRBJ1-1|TRBV18|-|-
TGTGCCAGCTCACCAGGGAGACTGAACACTGAAGCTTTCTTT
CASSPGRLNTEAFF
>TRBJ2-7|TRBV12-5|-|-
TGTGCTAGTGGTTTTGTGGAACAGCTCAACGAGCAGTACTTC
CASGFVEQLNEQYF
>TRBJ1-1|TRBV14|once|-
TGTGCCAGCAGCCAAAATTACAGGGAATCGGCTTTCTTT
CASSQNYRESAFF
>TRBJ2-5|TRBV5-1|once|TRBD1
TGCGCCAGCAGGGTTCGGACAGGGCAAGAGACCCAGTACTTC
CASRVRTGQETQYF
>TRBJ2-1|TRBV28|-|-
TGTGCCAGCAGTGCCTCCCAGGGCTACAATGAGCAGTTCTTC
CASSASQGYNEQFF
>TRBJ1-2|TRBV28|once|TRBD1
TGTGCCAGCAGCTATCCGGGACAGGCAAACTATGGCTACACCTTC
CASSYPGQANYGYTF
>TRBJ2-1|TRBV19|-|TRBD1
TGTGCCAGTCTCCAGGGGGCAAACTACAATGAGCAGTTCTTC
CASLQGANYNEQFF
>TRBJ2-2|TRBV5-4|-|TRBD2
TGTGCCAGCAGCCGAAGCGGGGGGGCGATTGGGGAGCTGTTTTTT
CASSRSGGAIGELFF